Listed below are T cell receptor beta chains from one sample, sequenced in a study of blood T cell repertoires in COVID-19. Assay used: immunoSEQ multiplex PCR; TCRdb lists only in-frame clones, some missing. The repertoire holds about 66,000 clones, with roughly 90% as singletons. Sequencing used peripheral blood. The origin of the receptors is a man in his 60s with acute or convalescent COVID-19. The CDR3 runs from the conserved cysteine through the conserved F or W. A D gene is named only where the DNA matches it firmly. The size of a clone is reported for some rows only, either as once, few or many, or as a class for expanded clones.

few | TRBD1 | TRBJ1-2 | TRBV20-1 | CSASLARDRGYGYTF | TGCAGTGCTAGTTTAGCACGGGACAGGGGGTATGGCTACACCTTC
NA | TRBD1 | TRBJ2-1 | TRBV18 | CASSWTGTYNEQFF | TGTGCCAGCTCGTGGACAGGGACCTACAATGAGCAGTTCTTC
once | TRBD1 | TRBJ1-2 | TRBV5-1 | CASSLKPGTGEGYTF | TGCGCCAGCAGCTTGAAACCCGGGACAGGGGAAGGCTACACCTTC
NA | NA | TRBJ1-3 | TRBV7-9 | CASSFGESGNTIYF | TGTGCCAGCAGCTTCGGGGAGTCTGGAAACACCATATATTTT
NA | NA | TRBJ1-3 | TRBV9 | CASSVAGVRENTIYF | TGTGCCAGCAGCGTAGCGGGGGTACGAGAAAACACCATATATTTT
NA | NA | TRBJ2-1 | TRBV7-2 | CASSFTSYNEQFF | TGTGCCAGCAGTTTTACTAGTTACAATGAGCAGTTCTTC
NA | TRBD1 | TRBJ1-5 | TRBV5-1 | CASSLTGPNQPQHF | TGCGCCAGCAGCCTGACAGGGCCCAATCAGCCCCAGCATTTT
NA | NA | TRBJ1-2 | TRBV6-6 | CASSLDSYANYGYTF | TGTGCCAGCAGTCTAGATTCTTACGCTAACTATGGCTACACCTTC
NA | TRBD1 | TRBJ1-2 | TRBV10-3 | CAISESARGQNYGYTF | TGTGCCATCAGTGAGTCAGCAAGGGGACAGAACTATGGCTACACCTTC
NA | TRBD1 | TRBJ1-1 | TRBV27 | CASSPPTGQAFF | TGTGCCAGCAGCCCTCCGACAGGGCAAGCTTTCTTT
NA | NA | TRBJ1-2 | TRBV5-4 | CASSLMGEYGYTF | TGTGCCAGCAGCTTGATGGGCGAGTACGGCTACACCTTC
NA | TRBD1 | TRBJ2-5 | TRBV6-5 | CASTPGQVEGETQYF | TGTGCCAGCACCCCTGGACAGGTTGAGGGGGAGACCCAGTACTTC
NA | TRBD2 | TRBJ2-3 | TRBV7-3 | CASSARLAGDDTQYF | TGTGCCAGCAGCGCCCGACTAGCGGGGGATGATACGCAGTATTTT
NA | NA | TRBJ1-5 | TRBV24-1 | CATSDNGRVQPQHF | TGTGCCACCAGTGATAATGGCAGGGTTCAGCCCCAGCATTTT
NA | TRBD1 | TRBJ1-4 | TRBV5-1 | CASSLAPPGQGVENEKLFF | TGCGCCAGCAGCTTAGCCCCACCGGGACAGGGGGTAGAAAATGAAAAACTGTTTTTT
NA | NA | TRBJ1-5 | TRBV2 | CASSPDSYSNQPQHF | TGTGCCAGCAGTCCCGACTCTTATAGCAATCAGCCCCAGCATTTT
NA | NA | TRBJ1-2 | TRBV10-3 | CAIWRGGSSTNGYTF | TGTGCAATCTGGAGGGGAGGGAGTTCAACAAATGGCTACACCTTC
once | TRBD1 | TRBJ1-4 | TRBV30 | CAWSGGQGPGKLFF | TGTGCCTGGAGTGGGGGACAGGGGCCGGGAAAACTGTTTTTT
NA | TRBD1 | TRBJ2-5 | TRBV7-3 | CASSSGQGAETQYF | TGTGCCAGCAGCTCGGGACAGGGGGCTGAGACCCAGTACTTC
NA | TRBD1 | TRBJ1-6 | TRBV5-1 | CASSSGQNSPLHF | TGCGCCAGCAGTTCGGGACAGAATTCACCCCTCCACTTT
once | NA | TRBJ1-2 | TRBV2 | CASSDQGLSYGYTF | TGTGCCAGCAGTGACCAGGGACTTAGCTATGGCTACACCTTC
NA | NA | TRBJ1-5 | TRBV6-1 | CASSEALGTTGNQPQHF | TGTGCCAGCAGTGAAGCGCTCGGGACAACGGGCAATCAGCCCCAGCATTTT
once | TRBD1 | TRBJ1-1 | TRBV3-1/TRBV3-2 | CASSQDRDRWGYEAFF | TGTGCCAGCAGCCAAGATCGGGACAGGTGGGGATACGAAGCTTTCTTT
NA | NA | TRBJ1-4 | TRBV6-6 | CASTSGMTNEKLFF | TGTGCCAGCACCTCGGGTATGACTAATGAAAAACTGTTTTTT
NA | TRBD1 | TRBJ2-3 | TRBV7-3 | CASSLNNYRGSTDTQYF | TGTGCCAGCAGCTTAAATAATTACAGGGGAAGCACAGATACGCAGTATTTT
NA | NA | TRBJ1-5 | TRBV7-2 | CASSTQGNQPQHF | TGTGCCAGCAGCACCCAGGGAAATCAGCCCCAGCATTTT
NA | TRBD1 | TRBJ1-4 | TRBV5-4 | CASSPRTGGNEKLFF | TGTGCCAGCAGCCCACGGACAGGGGGGAATGAAAAACTGTTTTTT
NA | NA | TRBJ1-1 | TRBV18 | CASRFGDLNTEAFF | TGTGCCAGCCGTTTCGGGGATTTGAACACTGAAGCTTTCTTT
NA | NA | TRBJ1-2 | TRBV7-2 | CASSPNTGYGYTF | TGTGCCAGCAGCCCCAATACAGGCTATGGCTACACCTTC
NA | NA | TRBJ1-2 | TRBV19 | CASSISQGSYGYTF | TGTGCCAGTAGTATATCACAGGGTTCTTATGGCTACACCTTC
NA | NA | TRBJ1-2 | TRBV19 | CASSIGGASNYGYTF | TGTGCCAGTAGTATAGGTGGTGCGTCTAACTATGGCTACACCTTC
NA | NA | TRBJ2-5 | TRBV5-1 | CASSPGGTEETQYF | TGCGCCAGCAGCCCGGGGGGGACAGAAGAGACCCAGTACTTC
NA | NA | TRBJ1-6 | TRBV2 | CASSGLEGGSPLHF | TGTGCCAGCAGCGGACTGGAAGGTGGATCACCCCTCCACTTT
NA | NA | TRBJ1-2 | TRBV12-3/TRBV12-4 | CASAEQAYYGYTF | TGTGCCAGCGCGGAACAGGCCTACTATGGCTACACCTTC
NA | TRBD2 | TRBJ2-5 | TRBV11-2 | CASSPGTSGGRGQETQYF | TGTGCCAGCAGCCCGGGGACTAGCGGGGGGAGGGGCCAAGAGACCCAGTACTTC
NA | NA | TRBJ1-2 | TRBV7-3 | CASSLGPANYGYTF | TGTGCCAGCAGCTTAGGGCCCGCTAACTATGGCTACACCTTC
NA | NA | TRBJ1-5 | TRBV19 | CASTRDLGGNQPQHF | TGTGCCAGTACGAGAGACCTGGGAGGCAATCAGCCCCAGCATTTT
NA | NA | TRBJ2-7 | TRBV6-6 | CASSYFSSYEQYF | TGTGCCAGCAGTTACTTCTCCAGCTACGAGCAGTACTTC
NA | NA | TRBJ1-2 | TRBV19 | CASSIAGNPHLPYGYTF | TGTGCCAGTAGTATCGCGGGAAACCCACACCTCCCTTATGGCTACACCTTC
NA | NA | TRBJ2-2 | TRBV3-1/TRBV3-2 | CASSQDRTGELFF | TGTGCCAGCAGCCAAGACCGTACCGGGGAGCTGTTTTTT
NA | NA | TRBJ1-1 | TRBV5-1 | CASRPGTSNTEAFF | TGCGCCAGCAGGCCCGGGACATCGAACACTGAAGCTTTCTTT
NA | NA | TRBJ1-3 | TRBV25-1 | CASSELSGAAGNTIYF | TGTGCCAGCAGTGAATTATCTGGGGCGGCTGGAAACACCATATATTTT
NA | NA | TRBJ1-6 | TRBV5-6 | CASSTQGWESYNSPLHF | TGTGCCAGCAGCACGCAGGGGTGGGAGTCCTATAATTCACCCCTCCACTTT
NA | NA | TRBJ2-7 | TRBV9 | CASSVAGHPYEQYF | TGTGCCAGCAGCGTAGCAGGACACCCCTACGAGCAGTACTTC
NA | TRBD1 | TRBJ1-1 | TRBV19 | CASKQNAGQGTAFF | TGTGCCAGTAAACAGAACGCAGGACAGGGGACAGCTTTCTTT
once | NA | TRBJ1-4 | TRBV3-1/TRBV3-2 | CASSQGYRAMLFF | TGTGCCAGCAGCCAAGGGTACAGAGCTATGCTGTTTTTT
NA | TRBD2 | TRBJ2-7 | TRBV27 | CASSSGGRTGTYEQYF | TGTGCCAGCAGTTCGGGGGGAAGGACCGGAACCTACGAGCAGTACTTC
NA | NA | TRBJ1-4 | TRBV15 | CATSPGDKGSSTNEKLFF | TGTGCCACTTCTCCAGGGGACAAGGGGAGTTCGACTAATGAAAAACTGTTTTTT
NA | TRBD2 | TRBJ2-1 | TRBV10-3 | CAISLGSGGATEQFF | TGTGCCATCAGTTTGGGTAGCGGGGGGGCAACTGAGCAGTTCTTC
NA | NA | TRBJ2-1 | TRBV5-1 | CASAPGSTYNEQFF | TGCGCCAGCGCTCCGGGGTCTACCTACAATGAGCAGTTCTTC
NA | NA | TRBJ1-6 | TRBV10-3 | CAIRGHSSNNSPLHF | TGTGCCATCAGGGGTCACAGTTCAAATAATTCACCCCTCCACTTT
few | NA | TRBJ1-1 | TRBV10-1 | CASSAGVNTEAFF | TGCGCCAGCAGTGCAGGGGTGAACACTGAAGCTTTCTTT
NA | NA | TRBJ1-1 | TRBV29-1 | CSVGQLNTEAFF | TGCAGCGTCGGACAGCTGAACACTGAAGCTTTCTTT
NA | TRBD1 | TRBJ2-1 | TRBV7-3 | CASSQQQGTEQFF | TGTGCCAGCAGTCAACAACAGGGGACTGAGCAGTTCTTC
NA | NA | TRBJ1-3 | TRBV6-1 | CASSEQGLRAVSGNTIYF | TGTGCCAGCAGTGAACAAGGACTCCGGGCAGTCTCTGGAAACACCATATATTTT
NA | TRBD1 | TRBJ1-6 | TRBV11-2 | CASSTGTDYSPLHF | TGTGCCAGCAGCACCGGGACAGACTATTCACCCCTCCACTTT
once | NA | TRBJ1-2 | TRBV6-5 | CASTLARDYGYTF | TGTGCCAGCACTCTCGCCCGGGACTATGGCTACACCTTC
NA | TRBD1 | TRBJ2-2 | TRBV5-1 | CASRVDRATNTGELFF | TGCGCCAGTCGGGTCGACAGGGCAACGAACACCGGGGAGCTGTTTTTT